This T cell receptor (beta chain) appears in the sequencing data of a study of patients and donors after allogeneic stem cell transplantation. In germline, CDR1 is MNHEY, CDR2 SVGAGI. This CDR3 contains 17 residues. V was clipped by 0 bases and J by 3 bases; unmatched bases: 10. Each CDR3 protein is one row after TCRdb ran MiXCR on the RT-PCR reads. The table lists more than 850,000 distinct CDR3 sequences, under 20% of them singletons. This receptor was obtained from a human donor who was either an allogeneic HSCT recipient or a stem cell or donor lymphocyte infusion donor (not recorded which). It is not recorded whose cells these are; they may come from a transplant donor. Source material: blood, either unsorted or a sorted T cell fraction (not recorded which). The chain uses TRBV6-5 and TRBJ2-7; 8 bases line up with TRBD2. The CDR3 bases are TGTGCCAGCAGTTACTCCCTGGGTAGCGGGGTACTCTACGAGCAGTACTTC. Amino acids: CASSYSLGSGVLYEQYF.